This entry describes one TCR beta chain. This receptor's antigen is unknown. No much larger clone is present one base from it, and per-base qualities are unavailable. These data are taken from a study of PD-L1 blockade in urothelial cancer (dated 2017 in TCRdb). About the study as a whole: Therapy was started at some point between 2014 and 2016 for all patients, and atezolizumab 1,200 mg was administered intravenously every 3 weeks. About 85% of the roughly 30 patients were males with bladder-origin urothelial cancer, and about 60% of the 29 reported a prior smoking history. An ECOG performance status of 0 or 1 was recorded for the patients, and 0 to 3 prior chemotherapy regimens had been received by the patients. Blood samples were analyzed 3 weeks after the start of treatment (second dose) and 6 weeks after the start of treatment. Blood samples gave a median of around 130,000 T cells and approximately 81,000 unique TCRs, with a median clonality of approximately 0.08. The study, an exploratory multi-omic analysis, examined somatic, immune and clinical correlates of response to PD-L1 blockade with atezolizumab in urothelial cancer. TCR sequencing covered pretreatment tumor samples and matched, serially collected peripheral blood taken before and after atezolizumab treatment. Durable clinical benefit meant progression-free survival longer than 6 months, and TCR features were also tested against progression-free and overall survival. In the same patients, whole exome sequencing and RNA sequencing of pretreatment tumors were performed in addition to TCR sequencing. Some ten patients reached durable clinical benefit, while 15 to 20 patients did not. Under 30 patients had pretreatment blood TCR-seq, around 25 had at least one posttreatment blood collection, and around 25 had tumor TCR-seq. Results and caveats for the whole study, not just this receptor: Among patients with durable benefit, tumor-associated TCR clones showed greater expansion in peripheral blood 3 weeks after treatment started (n ≈ 21, p = 0.022). Because of the small sample size (n ≈ 28) and the many exploratory analyses performed, the results are intended to be regarded as hypothesis-generating. Improved progression-free and overall survival was associated with having pretreatment peripheral blood TCR clonality below the median.

Unmatched junction bases come to 3, with V trimmed by 3 bases and J by 1 base. CDR1 MGHRA and CDR2 YSYEKL were looked up in the germline V gene. Its CDR3 holds 15 amino acids, cysteine through phenylalanine. Just CDR3 DNA is preserved here, 45 bases in frame from base 1. The label giving this sample's time point can be read as: pretreatment peripheral blood. A cohort of about 30 patients with locally advanced or metastatic urothelial carcinoma, treated at Memorial Sloan Kettering on a trial protocol, was included. Peripheral blood mononuclear cells were collected pretreatment and during treatment, with between 1 and 8 total time points obtained per patient. The Qiagen DNeasy Blood extraction kit was used to purify genomic DNA from total PBMCs and tumor samples. PBMCs were collected pretreatment and during treatment and were isolated and stored as previously described. Each PCR received spiked-in synthetic TCR analog templates so that absolute template abundance could be estimated from read counts. TCRbeta CDR3 regions were amplified from genomic DNA with bias-controlled V and J gene primers using the immunoSEQ assay. Sequencing of rearranged TCRbeta segments was performed at approximately 20X coverage. The source study handled its data this way. Sequencing errors were corrected by clustering and CDR3s were annotated against IMGT to assign V, D and J genes. Out-of-frame and stop-codon sequences were excluded, and only productive TCRbeta rearrangements were used in downstream analyses. To compute clonality, Shannon entropy was normalized by the log of the number of unique productive sequences and then subtracted from one. Clones differing between time points or between blood and tumor were identified by Fisher's exact test with Benjamini-Hochberg correction at adjusted p below 0.01. Not all clones reach the TCRdb copy of this immuneACCESS table, which keeps in-frame sequences only. Checked studies attribute under half of the gap to unresolved V genes and leave the rest unexplained. V and J calls and clone size are as listed in that table; D and trimming were resolved from the DNA. For this sample the table gives 90,000 or so clones, of which about 90% were detected only once. Jointly, the top ten make up approximately 1.5% of the sample.

The rearranged chain carries TRBV4-1 and TRBJ2-7; 10 of the junction bases match TRBD2. This TCR came from a man aged 55 to 70 with urothelial cancer. This material consisted of PBMCs, taken around atezolizumab (anti-PD-L1) treatment. The sequenced DNA is TGCGCCAGCAGCCAGGCTAGCGGGAGATCCTACGAGCAGTACTTC. The resulting protein is CASSQASGRSYEQYF.